Below are 22 T cell receptor beta chains sequenced from a single sample in a study of glioma-infiltrating T cells listed by TCRdb under 2016. Instrument used: Illumina MiSeq. TCR alpha and beta CDR3 regions were amplified with the iRepertoire nested amplicon-rescue multiplex PCR (arm-PCR) platform from RNA. The raw public data were reprocessed by TCRdb itself: fastp quality trimming at Q25, MiXCR clonotype calling, in-frame beta chains only. Rows with one shared CDR3 protein collapse into an entry with the most common genes and DNA. Present in this sample are more than 350,000 distinct CDR3 sequences, 41% of which were seen just once. Together, the top ten hold 12% of the sample. The sequenced sample was glioma tissue, nonneoplastic brain tissue, or PBMCs (not recorded which). The receptors originated from a human donor with low-grade glioma or glioblastoma, undergoing nonglioma brain surgery, or in good health (not recorded which).

Concerning this clonotype itself: Because it lacks the conserved phenylalanine or tryptophan at the end, this CDR3 is likely a read error. This chain joins TRBV20-1 and TRBJ2-7; possibly TRBD2 for D (6 bases). This CDR3 has 12 amino acids. The ends were cut back, 7 bases at V and 2 bases at J, with 12 bases in the middle. CDR1 is DFQATT, CDR2 SNEGSKA, per germline (reference sequence). CDR3 in DNA: TGCAGTGTAGGGGACTTCACCTACGAGCAGTACTCC. Its protein product is CSVGDFTYEQYS.

A few counts support this clonotype. This chain connects TRBV7-2 to TRBJ2-3; D unresolved. Trimming stripped 2 bases from V and 6 bases from J, with 6 bases between. The CDR3 runs 12 residues. Germline CDR1 and CDR2: SGHTA and FQGNSA. CDR3 loop: CASSLYVDTQYF. The CDR3 nucleotides read TGTGCCAGCAGCTTATATGTGGATACGCAGTATTTT.

The table lists this clonotype with a count of one. This chain links TRBV5-4 with TRBJ1-2, with TRBD1 matching over 7 bases. Germline V gene data show CDR1 as SGHNT and CDR2 as YYREEE (reference sequence). The CDR3 totals 15 residues. V trimming: 5 bases; J trimming: 1 base; junction bases outside the gene matches: 8. CDR3 sequence reads: CASSTGQVYNYGYTF. CDR3 sequence (DNA): TGTGCCAGCAGTACTGGACAGGTATATAACTATGGCTACACCTTC.

This clonotype was picked up many times. V gene TRBV27 combines with J gene TRBJ2-1; D unresolved. Germline CDR1 is MNHEY and CDR2 is SMNVEV (reference sequence). V lost 2 bases to trimming and J lost 4 bases, with 9 bases between them. This CDR3 is 14 amino acids long. The CDR3 sequence is CASSLNGQYNEQFF. The CDR3 DNA is TGTGCCAGCAGTTTAAATGGGCAGTACAATGAGCAGTTCTTC.

There are a few counts of this clonotype. This chain connects TRBV19 to TRBJ2-1, with 9 bases identical to TRBD2. V gave up 4 bases and J gave up 7 bases; unmatched junction bases: 11. Germline lookup yields CDR1 LNHDA and CDR2 SQIVND (reference sequence). The CDR3 covers 16 residues. The CDR3 protein is CASSTRLAVTGNEQFF. In DNA, the CDR3 is TGTGCCAGTAGTACTCGACTAGCGGTCACGGGTAATGAGCAGTTCTTC.

J is TRBJ2-1 and V is TRBV12-3 or TRBV12-4; 13 bases map to TRBD2. Losses at the gene ends were 3 bases for V and 6 bases for J; bases not matched to a gene: 11. This CDR3 contains 18 residues. As DNA, the CDR3 is TGTGCCAGCAGTTTCCTCCCCTTCGGACTAGCGGGAGTCAATGAGCAGTTCTTC. Translation gives CASSFLPFGLAGVNEQFF.

V is TRBV6-2 or TRBV6-3 and J is TRBJ2-7; 7 bases match TRBD1. The CDR3 loop spans 16 amino acids. The V gene end was trimmed by 8 bases and the J gene end by 5 bases; junction bases not matched to a gene: 18. CDR1 is MNHEY, CDR2 SVGEGT, per germline. CDR3 bases: TGTGCCAGCGGTTCCGACCCGGGACAGTTTGCTGACGAGCAGTACTTC. It is translated as CASGSDPGQFADEQYF.

Comment on this clonotype: One end of the junction is discordant with germline, which a read error may explain. The chain has TRBV6-6 and TRBJ1-5; D is undetermined. The germline CDR1 and CDR2 sequences are MNHNY and SVGAGI (reference sequence). The CDR3 runs to 13 residues. CDR3 in amino acids: CASSLTLFQPQDF. The CDR3 DNA follows: TGTGCCAGTAGTTTAACCCTGTTCCAGCCCCAGGATTTT.

On this clonotype itself: A read error may explain this, as a much larger clone is one base away. This chain uses TRBV6-2 or TRBV6-3 with TRBJ1-5; D not resolved. CDR1 is MNHEY, CDR2 SVGEGT, per germline. The CDR3 totals 13 residues. CDR3 DNA: TGTGCCTGCAGTGAACGGAAGAATCAGCCCCAGCATTTT. Protein product: CACSERKNQPQHF.

The chain uses TRBV14 and TRBJ2-1; D unresolved. Trimming stripped 4 bases from V and 1 base from J, with 8 bases between. The germline V gene encodes CDR1 SGHDN and CDR2 FVKESK. The CDR3 contains 14 residues. CDR3 region: CASSPGISYNEQFF. For the CDR3, the DNA is TGTGCCAGCAGCCCCGGTATTTCCTACAATGAGCAGTTCTTC.

This chain joins TRBV4-1 and TRBJ2-3, with 14 bases fitting TRBD2. Looked up from germline, CDR1 is MGHRA and CDR2 is YSYEKL. The CDR3 sequence is 17 residues long. V lost 4 bases, J lost 3 bases, and 6 bases stayed unmatched. The CDR3, as DNA: TGCGCCAGCAGCCGCGGACTAGCGGGAGGAGGTACAGATACGCAGTATTTT. Amino acid sequence: CASSRGLAGGGTDTQYF.

This clonotype was observed at least ten times. V gene TRBV27 combines with J gene TRBJ1-3; the D is unclear. Per the germline V gene, CDR1 is MNHEY and CDR2 is SMNVEV (reference sequence). The CDR3 has 14 residues. Trimming pared 3 bases from V and 8 bases from J, leaving 14 bases between. CDR3 bases: TGTGCCAGCAGTTTCTCGACGGGTGGTGACACCATATATTTT. Translation: CASSFSTGGDTIYF.

With regard to this clonotype: A junction end diverges from the germline sequence, so it may reflect a read error. V is TRBV10-3 and J is TRBJ1-2; D is unclear. CDR1 and CDR2 (germline): ENHRY, SYGVKD. CDR3 length: 14 residues. Here the CDR3 reads CAVSPLGKGYGYTF. CDR3 nucleotide sequence: TGTGCCGTCAGTCCCCTGGGAAAGGGCTATGGCTACACCTTC.

This clonotype was recorded many times. The V gene is TRBV19, the J gene TRBJ2-1; no clear D. Trimming removed 9 bases from V and 4 bases from J, with 7 bases in between. The germline V gene encodes CDR1 LNHDA and CDR2 SQIVND (reference sequence). This CDR3 is built from 11 residues. CDR3 coding DNA: TGTGCCAGCAGCCGTTACAATGAGCAGTTCTTC. Protein sequence: CASSRYNEQFF. Variable domain in full (rest from reference TRBV19 and TRBJ2-1): DGGITQSPKYLFRKEGQNVTLSCEQNLNHDAMYWYRQDPGQGLRLIYYSQIVNDFQKGDIAEGYSVSREKKESFPLTVTSAQKNPTAFYLCASSRYNEQFFGPGTRLTVL.

Many counts were recorded for this clonotype. This chain joins TRBV15 and TRBJ2-7; D remains unclear. Looked up from germline, CDR1 is LNHNV and CDR2 is YYDKDF (reference sequence). This CDR3 has 14 amino acids. With 1 base removed from V and 6 bases from J, the gap between germline ends came to 13 bases. The DNA for the CDR3 is TGTGCCACCAGCAGAGTCCTCCTCTATGGCGAGCAGTACTTC. Translated: CATSRVLLYGEQYF.

This clonotype was found a few times. V and J are TRBV20-1 and TRBJ2-5; the D gene could be TRBD1 or TRBD2 (5 bases each). CDR1 is DFQATT, CDR2 SNEGSKA, per germline (reference sequence). V was cut by 6 bases and J by 1 base, with 12 bases left in between. There are 13 residues in the CDR3. In DNA form, the CDR3 reads TGCAGTGCCGGGTTGAGGGGCCAAGAGACCCAGTACTTC. It encodes CSAGLRGQETQYF.

A remark on this clonotype: Just one base apart from a much larger clone, this may be a read error. The chain has TRBV7-2 and TRBJ2-7, with D possibly called TRBD1 or TRBD2 (5 bases each). The CDR3 runs to 14 residues. Germline values: CDR1 SGHTA, CDR2 FQGNSA. The CDR3 loop is CASSQGSGSYEQCF. DNA for the CDR3: TGTGCCAGCAGCCAGGGCAGCGGCTCCTACGAGCAGTGCTTC.

On this clonotype itself: No conserved phenylalanine or tryptophan ends this CDR3, so it is likely a read error. The rearrangement uses TRBV7-9 and TRBJ1-2; 7 bases match TRBD1. The CDR3 contains 15 residues. The J segment lost 4 bases and the V segment lost 5 bases, leaving 10 bases of the junction unmatched. Germline loops: CDR1 SEHNR, CDR2 FQNEAQ (reference sequence). The CDR3 DNA follows: TGTGCCAGCAGCCCTTACCAGGGGGTGGGCTATGGCTACACCCTC. Its translation: CASSPYQGVGYGYTL.

The chain links TRBV15 to TRBJ2-1; the match to TRBD1 covers 7 bases. J gave up 7 bases and V 11 bases, and 14 bases lay outside the gene matches. Germline assignment: CDR1 LNHNV and CDR2 YYDKDF (reference sequence). The CDR3 loop spans 14 amino acids. The CDR3 sequence: CASQGRLDGNEQFF. The CDR3 bases are TGTGCCTCACAGGGGAGATTAGATGGGAATGAGCAGTTCTTC.

The chain combines TRBV28 with TRBJ2-7; the match to TRBD2 covers 11 bases. The germline V gene encodes CDR1 MDHEN and CDR2 SYDVKM. Losses at the gene ends were 6 bases for V and 2 bases for J; bases not matched to a gene: 3. The CDR3 loop spans 14 amino acids. As DNA, the CDR3 is TGTGCCAGCAGAACTAGCGGGAGCGCCTACGAGCAGTACTTC. Amino acid sequence: CASRTSGSAYEQYF.

This clonotype has just one count. A read error may be the cause here, since a much bigger clone is one base away. The CDR3 sequence is CATSRDVTGTYEQYF. CDR3 DNA sequence: TGTGCCACCAGCAGAGACGTGACAGGGACCTACGAGCAGTACTTC. The chain employs TRBV15 and TRBJ2-7, with 7 bases fitting TRBD1. Trimming removed 0 bases from V and 2 bases from J; junction bases left unmatched: 4. The CDR3 loop spans 15 amino acids. From germline, CDR1 is LNHNV and CDR2 YYDKDF (reference sequence).

This chain connects TRBV7-9 to TRBJ2-7, with 8 bases that match TRBD1. Germline V gene lookup returns CDR1 SEHNR and CDR2 FQNEAQ (reference sequence). The CDR3 runs to 12 residues. The ends lost 7 bases at V and 5 bases at J; junction bases unmatched: 4. The CDR3 DNA reads as TGTGCCAGCACCCAGGGGGCGAACGAGCAGTACTTC. This translates into CASTQGANEQYF.